The sequence of this T cell receptor (beta chain) was determined in a study of blood T cells in healthy people across ages. Findings and caveats of the study: A strong correlation was found between TCR beta diversity and the percentage of naive T cells. While age rose, TCR beta diversity per million T cells dropped in a roughly linear way.

Then a second PCR, running about 6 to 12 cycles, was carried out with a sample-barcoded 5' primer and a J-beta primer mix. TCRdb re-analysed the 5' RACE reads in MiXCR, keeping a single row per CDR3 protein. The top ten clones hold over 30% of a sample with hundreds of thousands of distinct CDR3 sequences, approximately 59% of them seen once. The CDR3 length is 15 residues. V gave up 3 bases and J gave up 4 bases; unmatched junction bases: 8. Germline lookup yields CDR1 MNHEY and CDR2 SVGAGI. As concerns this clonotype: Its matching antigen is unknown.

The rearrangement joins TRBV6-5 to TRBJ2-5, with TRBD1 matching over 7 bases. The clonotype was recovered from a man in his sixties in good health. The sequenced sample consisted of blood. The CDR3 sequence is CASSYDGDRRETQYF. The CDR3 DNA is TGTGCCAGCAGTTATGATGGGGACAGACGAGAGACCCAGTACTTC.